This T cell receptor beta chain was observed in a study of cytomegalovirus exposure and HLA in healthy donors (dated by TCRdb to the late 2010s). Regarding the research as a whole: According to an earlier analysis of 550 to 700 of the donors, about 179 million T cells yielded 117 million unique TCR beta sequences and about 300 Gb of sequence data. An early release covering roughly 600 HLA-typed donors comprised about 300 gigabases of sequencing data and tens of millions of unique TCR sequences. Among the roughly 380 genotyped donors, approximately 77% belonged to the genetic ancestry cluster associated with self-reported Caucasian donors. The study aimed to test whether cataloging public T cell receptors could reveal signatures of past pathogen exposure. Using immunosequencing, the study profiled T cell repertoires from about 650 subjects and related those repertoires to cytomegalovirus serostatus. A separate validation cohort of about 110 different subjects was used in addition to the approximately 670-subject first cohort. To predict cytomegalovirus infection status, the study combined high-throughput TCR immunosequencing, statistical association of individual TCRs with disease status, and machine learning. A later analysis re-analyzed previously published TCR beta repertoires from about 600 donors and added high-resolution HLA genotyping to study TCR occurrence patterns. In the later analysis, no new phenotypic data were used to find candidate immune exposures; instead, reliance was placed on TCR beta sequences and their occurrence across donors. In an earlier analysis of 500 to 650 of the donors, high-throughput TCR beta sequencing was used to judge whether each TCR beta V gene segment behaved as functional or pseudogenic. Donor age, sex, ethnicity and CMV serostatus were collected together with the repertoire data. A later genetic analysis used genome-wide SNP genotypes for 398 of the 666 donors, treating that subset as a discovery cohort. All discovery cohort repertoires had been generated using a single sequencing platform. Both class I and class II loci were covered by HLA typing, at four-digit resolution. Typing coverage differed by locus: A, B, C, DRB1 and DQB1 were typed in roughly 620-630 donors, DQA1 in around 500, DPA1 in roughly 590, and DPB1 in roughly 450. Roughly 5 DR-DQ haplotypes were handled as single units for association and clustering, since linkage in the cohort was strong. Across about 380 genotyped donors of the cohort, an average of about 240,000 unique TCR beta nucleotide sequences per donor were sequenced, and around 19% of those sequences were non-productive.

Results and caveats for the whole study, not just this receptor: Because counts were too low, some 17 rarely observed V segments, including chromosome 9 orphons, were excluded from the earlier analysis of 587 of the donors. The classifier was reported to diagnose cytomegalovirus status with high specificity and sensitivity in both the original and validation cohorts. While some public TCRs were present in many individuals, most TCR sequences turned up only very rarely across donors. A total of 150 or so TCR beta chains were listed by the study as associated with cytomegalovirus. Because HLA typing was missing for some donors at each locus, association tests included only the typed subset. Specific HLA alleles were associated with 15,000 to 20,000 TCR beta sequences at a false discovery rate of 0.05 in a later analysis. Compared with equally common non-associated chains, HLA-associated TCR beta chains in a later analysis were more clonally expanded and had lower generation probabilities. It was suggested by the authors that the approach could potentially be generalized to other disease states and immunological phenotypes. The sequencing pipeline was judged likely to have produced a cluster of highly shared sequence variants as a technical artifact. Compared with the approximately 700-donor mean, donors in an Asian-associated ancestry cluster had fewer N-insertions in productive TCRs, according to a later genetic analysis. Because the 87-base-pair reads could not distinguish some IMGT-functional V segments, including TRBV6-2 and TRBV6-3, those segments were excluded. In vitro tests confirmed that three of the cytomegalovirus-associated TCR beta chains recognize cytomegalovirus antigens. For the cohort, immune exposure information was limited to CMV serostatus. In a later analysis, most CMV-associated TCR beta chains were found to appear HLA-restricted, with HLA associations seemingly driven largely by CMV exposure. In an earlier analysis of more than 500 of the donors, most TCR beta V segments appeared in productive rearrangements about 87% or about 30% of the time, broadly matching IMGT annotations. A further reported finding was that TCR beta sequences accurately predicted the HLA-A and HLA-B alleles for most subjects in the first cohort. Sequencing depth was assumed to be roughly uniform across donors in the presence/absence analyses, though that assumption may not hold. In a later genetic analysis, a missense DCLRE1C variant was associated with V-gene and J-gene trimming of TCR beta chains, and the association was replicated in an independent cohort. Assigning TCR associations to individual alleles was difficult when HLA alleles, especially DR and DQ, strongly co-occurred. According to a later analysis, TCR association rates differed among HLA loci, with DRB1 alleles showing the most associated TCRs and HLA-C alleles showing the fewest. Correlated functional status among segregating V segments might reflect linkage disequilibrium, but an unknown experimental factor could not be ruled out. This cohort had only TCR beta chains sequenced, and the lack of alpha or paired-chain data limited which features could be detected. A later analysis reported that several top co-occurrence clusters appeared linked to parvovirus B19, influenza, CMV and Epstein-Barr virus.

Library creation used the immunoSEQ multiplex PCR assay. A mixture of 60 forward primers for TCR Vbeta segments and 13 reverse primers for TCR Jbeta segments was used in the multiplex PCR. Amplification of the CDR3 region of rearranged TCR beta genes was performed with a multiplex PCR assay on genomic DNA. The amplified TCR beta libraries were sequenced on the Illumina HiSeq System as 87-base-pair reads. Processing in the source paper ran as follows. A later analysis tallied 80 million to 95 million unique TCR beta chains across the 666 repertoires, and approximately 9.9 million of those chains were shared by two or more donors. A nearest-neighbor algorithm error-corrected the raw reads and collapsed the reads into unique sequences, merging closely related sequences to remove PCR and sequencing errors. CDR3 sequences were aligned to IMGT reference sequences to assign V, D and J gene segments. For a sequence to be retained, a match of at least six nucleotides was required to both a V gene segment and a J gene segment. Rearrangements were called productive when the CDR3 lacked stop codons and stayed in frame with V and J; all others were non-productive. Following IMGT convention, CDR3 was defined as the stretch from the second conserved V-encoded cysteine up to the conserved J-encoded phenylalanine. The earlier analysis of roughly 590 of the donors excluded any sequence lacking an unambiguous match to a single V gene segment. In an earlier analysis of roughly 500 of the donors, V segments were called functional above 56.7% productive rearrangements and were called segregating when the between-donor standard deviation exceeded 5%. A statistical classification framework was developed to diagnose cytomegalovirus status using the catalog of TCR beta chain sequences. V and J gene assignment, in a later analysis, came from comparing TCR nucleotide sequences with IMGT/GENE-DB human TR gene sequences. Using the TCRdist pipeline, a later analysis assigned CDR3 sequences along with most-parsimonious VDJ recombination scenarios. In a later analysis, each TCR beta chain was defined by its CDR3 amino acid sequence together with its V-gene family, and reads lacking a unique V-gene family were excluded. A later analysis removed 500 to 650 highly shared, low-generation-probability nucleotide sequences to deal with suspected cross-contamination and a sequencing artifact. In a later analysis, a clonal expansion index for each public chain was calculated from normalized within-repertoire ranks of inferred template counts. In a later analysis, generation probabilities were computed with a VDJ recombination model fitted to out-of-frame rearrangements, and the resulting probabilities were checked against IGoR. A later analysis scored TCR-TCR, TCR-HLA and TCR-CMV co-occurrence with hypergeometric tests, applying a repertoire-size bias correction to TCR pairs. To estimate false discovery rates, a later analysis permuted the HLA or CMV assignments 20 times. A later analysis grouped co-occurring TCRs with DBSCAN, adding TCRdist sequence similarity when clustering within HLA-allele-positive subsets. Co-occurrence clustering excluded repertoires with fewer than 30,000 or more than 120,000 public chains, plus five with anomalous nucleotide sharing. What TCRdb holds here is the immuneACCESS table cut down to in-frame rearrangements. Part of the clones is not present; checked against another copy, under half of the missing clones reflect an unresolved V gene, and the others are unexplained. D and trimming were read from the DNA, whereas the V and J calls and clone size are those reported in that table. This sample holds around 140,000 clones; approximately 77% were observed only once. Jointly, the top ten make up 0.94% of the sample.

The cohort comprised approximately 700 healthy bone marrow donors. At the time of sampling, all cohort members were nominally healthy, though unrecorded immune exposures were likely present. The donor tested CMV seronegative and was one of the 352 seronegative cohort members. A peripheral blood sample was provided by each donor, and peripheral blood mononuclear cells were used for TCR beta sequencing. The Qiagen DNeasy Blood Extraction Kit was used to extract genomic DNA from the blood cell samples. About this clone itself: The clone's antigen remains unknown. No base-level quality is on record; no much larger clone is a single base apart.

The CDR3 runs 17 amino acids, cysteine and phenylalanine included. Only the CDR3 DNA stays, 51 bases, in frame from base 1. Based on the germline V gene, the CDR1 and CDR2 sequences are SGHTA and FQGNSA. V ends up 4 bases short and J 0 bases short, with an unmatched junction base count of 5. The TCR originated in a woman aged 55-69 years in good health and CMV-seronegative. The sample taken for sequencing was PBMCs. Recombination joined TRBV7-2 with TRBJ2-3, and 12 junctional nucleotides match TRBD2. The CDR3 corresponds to CASSSTGTSGSTDTQYF. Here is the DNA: TGTGCCAGCAGCTCAACCGGGACTAGCGGGAGCACAGATACGCAGTATTTT.